The 23 T cell receptor beta chains below were found in one sample sequenced in a study of regulatory T cells in long-lasting Graves disease. Time point given: newly diagnosed GD, antithyroid drugs for less than 3 months. The TCR library was made from RNA that had been extracted from PBMCs in TRIzol. Arm-PCR of CDR3 regions and iRepertoire HTBI primers were used to build TCR beta libraries. TCRdb reanalysed the multiplex PCR reads using MiXCR and keeps one entry per CDR3 protein. The sample includes 240,000 or so distinct CDR3 sequences, over 20% of them seen just once. The sequencing used peripheral blood mononuclear cells (PBMCs), collected at new diagnosis, from a patient treated with antithyroid drugs. The receptors shown here come from a female donor with Graves disease.

This clonotype was detected once. The gene calls are TRBV11-2 and TRBJ2-1; 9 bases fit TRBD2. V trimming: 4 bases; J trimming: 5 bases; junction bases outside the gene matches: 12. The CDR3 has 17 residues. Per germline, CDR1 SGHAT and CDR2 FQNNGV. This CDR3 is CASSSALLAGFHNEQFF. As DNA, the CDR3 is TGTGCCAGCAGCTCCGCCCTACTAGCGGGCTTCCACAATGAGCAGTTCTTC. Drawing the rest from reference TRBV11-2 and TRBJ2-1, the complete variable domain is EAGVAQSPRYKIIEKRQSVAFWCNPISGHATLYWYQQILGQGPKLLIQFQNNGVVDDSQLPKDRFSAERLKGVDSTLKIQPAKLEDSAVYLCASSSALLAGFHNEQFFGPGTRLTVL.

The rearrangement joins TRBV11-2 to TRBJ1-1, with D tentatively TRBD1 (5 bases). This CDR3 contains 15 residues. Germline CDR1 reads SGHAT; CDR2 reads FQNNGV. Trimming removed 4 bases at V and 4 bases at J, with 16 bases between. The CDR3 coding sequence is TGTGCCAGCAGCTCTTTCTCGGGGGTCGGCACTGAAGCTTTCTTT. Translating gives CASSSFSGVGTEAFF.

The chain carries TRBV12-3 or TRBV12-4 and TRBJ2-1; a possible D gene is TRBD2 (5 bases). The CDR3 contains 14 residues. V was cut by 6 bases and J by 4 bases, with 13 bases left in between. The CDR3 protein is CASRPRGVYNEQFF. The CDR3 DNA reads TGTGCCAGCAGACCCCGGGGTGTTTACAATGAGCAGTTCTTC.

Ten or more counts support this clonotype. The chain links TRBV12-3 or TRBV12-4 to TRBJ2-3; D possibly corresponds to TRBD1 (5 bases). V gave up 1 base and J gave up 3 bases, with 8 bases separating them. The CDR3 spans 14 residues. This CDR3 reads CASSLGQQTDTQYF. The CDR3 DNA is TGTGCCAGCAGTTTAGGACAGCAGACAGATACGCAGTATTTT.

Many counts were recorded for this clonotype. J is TRBJ2-4 and V is TRBV20-1, with 7 bases matching TRBD1. This CDR3 comprises 16 residues. CDR1 and CDR2 (germline): DFQATT, SNEGSKA (reference sequence). With V trimmed by 1 base and J by 0 bases, 6 bases remained unmatched. The CDR3 DNA sequence: TGCAGTGCTAGAGTCGGGACAGCACTAGCCAAAAACATTCAGTACTTC. It encodes CSARVGTALAKNIQYF.

This clonotype was counted between two and nine times. A much larger clone differs by one base, so this may be a read error. The genes are TRBV7-3 and TRBJ2-1; 7 bases agree with TRBD2. The CDR3 is 15 residues long. Germline values: CDR1 SGHTA, CDR2 FQGTGA. The CDR3 loop is CASSLGFGGYNGQFF. In DNA, the CDR3 is TGTGCCAGCAGCTTAGGGTTCGGGGGGTACAATGGGCAGTTCTTC.

This clonotype appeared many times. The chain joins TRBV20-1 to TRBJ1-4; D unresolved. The CDR3 totals 13 residues. The germline V and J ends were trimmed by 1 base and 2 bases, with 5 bases remaining between them. The V gene's germline CDR1 is DFQATT and CDR2 SNEGSKA (reference sequence). CDR3 loop: CSARVTTNEKLFF. CDR3 DNA: TGCAGTGCTAGAGTGACGACTAATGAAAAACTGTTTTTT.

The CDR3 region is CASSFQTRADTQYF. In nucleotides, the CDR3 is TGTGCCAGCAGTTTCCAGACGAGGGCAGATACGCAGTATTTT. The rearrangement joins TRBV6-9 to TRBJ2-3, with D perhaps TRBD2 (5 bases). CDR3 size: 14 residues. CDR1 is MNHGY, CDR2 SVAAGI, per germline. The germline V and J ends were trimmed by 4 bases and 4 bases, with 12 bases remaining between them.

This clonotype has at least ten counts. The genes are TRBV6-2 or TRBV6-3 and TRBJ1-2; perhaps TRBD1 as D (6 bases). V shed 2 bases and J shed 0 bases, with 16 bases lying between them. This CDR3 comprises 17 residues. Germline CDR1 is MNHEY and CDR2 is SVGEGT. DNA for the CDR3: TGTGCCAGCAGTTACGGGTCCCTGACAGGACCTAACTATGGCTACACCTTC. Translating gives CASSYGSLTGPNYGYTF.

This clonotype was detected ten times or more. The J gene is TRBJ2-5, the V gene TRBV11-2; D is undetermined. The CDR3 is made up of 16 amino acids. Germline CDR1 and CDR2: SGHAT and FQNNGV. V lost 7 bases to trimming and J lost 5 bases, with 23 bases between them. CDR3 residues: CASTPTRIASGETQYF. The CDR3 DNA sequence: TGTGCCAGCACCCCCACGAGGATCGCAAGTGGGGAGACCCAGTACTTC.

In its sample, this clonotype was seen many times. This chain uses TRBV5-5 with TRBJ2-3; D not resolved. Germline V gene sequence: CDR1 SGHKS, CDR2 YYEKEE (reference sequence). The germline V and J ends were trimmed by 0 bases and 6 bases, with 11 bases remaining between them. The CDR3 contains 14 residues. The CDR3 here is CASSLVMAMDTQYF. For the CDR3, the DNA is TGTGCCAGCAGCTTGGTTATGGCGATGGATACGCAGTATTTT.

This clonotype turned up a few times. V usage is TRBV4-3 and J usage is TRBJ2-2; 8 bases agree with TRBD2. In germline, CDR1 is LGHNA, CDR2 YSLEER. This CDR3 contains 15 residues. The junction had 7 bases not matched to a gene; V was cut back by 4 bases and J by 6 bases. CDR3 bases: TGCGCCAGCAGCCCCGCCGGCGGGGGGCCCGGGGAGCTGTTTTTT. It codes for CASSPAGGGPGELFF.

This clonotype occurred many times. This sequence joins TRBV3-1 and TRBJ1-2, with D hard to call. The germline CDR1 and CDR2 sequences are LGHDT and YNNKEL (reference sequence). CDR3 size: 14 residues. Trimming shortened V by 3 bases and J by 2 bases, and 10 bases separated the two germline ends. In DNA form, the CDR3 reads TGTGCCAGCAGCCAGCGGACGGCAAACTATGGCTACACCTTC. Protein sequence: CASSQRTANYGYTF.

This clonotype was counted ten times or more. The chain carries TRBV12-3 or TRBV12-4 and TRBJ2-3; TRBD1 matches at 12 bases. The J segment lost 2 bases and the V segment lost 1 base, leaving 1 base of the junction unmatched. The length of the CDR3 is 16 residues. CDR3 residues: CASSLGGQGATDTQYF. CDR3 nucleotide sequence: TGTGCCAGCAGTTTAGGGGGACAGGGGGCCACAGATACGCAGTATTTT.

In its sample, this clonotype was seen many times. This chain connects TRBV20-1 to TRBJ2-3; TRBD2 matches 9 bases. Per germline, CDR1 DFQATT and CDR2 SNEGSKA (reference sequence). The CDR3 covers 15 residues. Germline trimming cut 6 bases from V and 3 bases from J; bases unmatched to any gene: 10. The CDR3 region has the DNA TGCAGTGCGCCCCAGGCGGGGGGGGGGACAGATACGCAGTATTTT. Translation gives CSAPQAGGGTDTQYF.

This clonotype has ten or more counts. The chain combines TRBV6-1 with TRBJ2-7; no firm D call. CDR1 and CDR2 (germline): MNHNS, SASEGT. CDR3 length: 11 amino acids. V was trimmed by 6 bases and J by 9 bases, leaving 12 bases between them. The CDR3 DNA follows: TGTGCCAGCAGACACCGAGGCGCGCAGTACTTC. Protein: CASRHRGAQYF.

This clonotype has at least ten counts. This rearrangement joins TRBV7-3 to TRBJ1-1; 8 bases match TRBD1. Looked up from germline, CDR1 is SGHTA and CDR2 is FQGTGA. The CDR3 extends over 14 amino acids. V trimming: 0 bases; J trimming: 9 bases; junction bases outside the gene matches: 6. The CDR3 loop is CASSLTGTGGKAFF. For the CDR3, the DNA is TGTGCCAGCAGCTTAACTGGGACAGGCGGTAAAGCTTTCTTT.

This clonotype was counted many times. The V gene is TRBV20-1, the J gene TRBJ1-1; no clear D. The CDR3 runs to 11 residues. Trimming removed 3 bases at V and 8 bases at J, with 10 bases between. CDR1 and CDR2 from the germline V gene are DFQATT and SNEGSKA (reference sequence). The chain's CDR3 is CSARGRREAFF. Written as DNA, the CDR3 is TGCAGTGCTAGGGGCCGTAGAGAAGCTTTCTTT.

This clonotype was seen repeatedly, ten times or more. The V gene is TRBV5-1, the J gene TRBJ2-1; D call uncertain. The CDR3 runs 15 residues. The ends were cut back, 1 base at V and 10 bases at J, with 18 bases in the middle. CDR1 is SGHRS, CDR2 YFSETQ, per germline. The CDR3 DNA reads TGCGCCAGCAGCTTGAAGCGCGGAGAGAGAAGGGAGCAGTTCTTC. The encoded protein is CASSLKRGERREQFF.

This clonotype has a count of ten or more. The junction shows a germline mismatch at one end, possibly a read error. V usage is TRBV5-1 and J usage is TRBJ2-5, with D maybe TRBD1 (6 bases). This CDR3 contains 17 residues. Germline values: CDR1 SGHRS, CDR2 YFSETQ. CDR3 nucleotide sequence: TGTGCCAGCAGCTTGCCTTTCAGGGGCAAGAGCCAAGAGACCCAGTACTTC. Translating gives CASSLPFRGKSQETQYF. The entire variable domain, with the rest obtained from reference TRBV5-1 and TRBJ2-5, is as follows: KAGVTQTPRYLIKTRGQQVTLSCSPISGHRSVSWYQQTPGQGLQFLFEYFSETQRNKGNFPGRFSGRQFSNSRSEMNVSTLELGDSALYLCASSLPFRGKSQETQYFGPGTRLLVL.

This clonotype was counted a few times. The chain recombines TRBV11-1 with TRBJ2-5; unclear D gene. Trimming took 1 base from V and 1 from J, leaving 7 bases between them. Per the germline V gene, CDR1 is SGHAT and CDR2 is FQDESV (reference sequence). This CDR3 contains 14 residues. Here the CDR3 reads CASSLEVAQETQYF. The CDR3 nucleotides are TGTGCCAGCAGCTTAGAAGTTGCCCAAGAGACCCAGTACTTC.

This clonotype was observed many times. The chain couples TRBV6-1 to TRBJ2-2, with 7 bases that match TRBD1. The germline V gene has CDR1 MNHNS and CDR2 SASEGT. The CDR3 is 13 residues long. With 7 bases clipped from V and 7 bases from J, the junction kept 6 bases outside the gene matches. This chain's CDR3 is CASNPTGNGELFF. As DNA, the CDR3 is TGTGCCAGCAACCCGACAGGGAACGGGGAGCTGTTTTTT.

The DNA of the CDR3 is TGCGCCAGCAGCCATCGCTGGACTAATCCCACCGGGGAGCTGTTTTTT. Its protein is CASSHRWTNPTGELFF. This rearrangement joins TRBV4-3 to TRBJ2-2; a weak D match, TRBD2 (6 bases). CDR1 and CDR2 (germline): LGHNA, YSLEER. The length of the CDR3 is 16 residues. V was cut by 3 bases and J by 4 bases, with 15 bases left in between.